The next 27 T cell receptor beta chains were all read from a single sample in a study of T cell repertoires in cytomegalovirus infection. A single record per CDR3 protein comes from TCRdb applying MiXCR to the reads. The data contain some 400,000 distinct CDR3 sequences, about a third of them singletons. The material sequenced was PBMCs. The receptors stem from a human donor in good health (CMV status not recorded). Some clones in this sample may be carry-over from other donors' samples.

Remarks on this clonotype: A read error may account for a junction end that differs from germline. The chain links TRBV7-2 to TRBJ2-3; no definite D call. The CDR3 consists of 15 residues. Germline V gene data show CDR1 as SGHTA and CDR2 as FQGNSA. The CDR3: CDSSPSLLGTETQYF. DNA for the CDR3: TGTGACAGCAGCCCAAGCCTCCTAGGCACAGAGACGCAGTATTTT.

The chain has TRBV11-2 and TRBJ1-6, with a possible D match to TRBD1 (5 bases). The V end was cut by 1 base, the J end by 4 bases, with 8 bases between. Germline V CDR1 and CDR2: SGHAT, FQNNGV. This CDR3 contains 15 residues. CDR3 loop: CASSLGTNYNSPLHF. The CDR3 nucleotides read TGTGCCAGCAGCTTAGGGACAAATTATAATTCACCCCTCCACTTT.

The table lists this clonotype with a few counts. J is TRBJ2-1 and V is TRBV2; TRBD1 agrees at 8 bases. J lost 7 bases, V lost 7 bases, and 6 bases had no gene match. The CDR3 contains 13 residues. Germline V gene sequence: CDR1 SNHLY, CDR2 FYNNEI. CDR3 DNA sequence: TGTGCCAGCACGACAGGGGCTCGGAATGAGCAGTTCTTC. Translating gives CASTTGARNEQFF.

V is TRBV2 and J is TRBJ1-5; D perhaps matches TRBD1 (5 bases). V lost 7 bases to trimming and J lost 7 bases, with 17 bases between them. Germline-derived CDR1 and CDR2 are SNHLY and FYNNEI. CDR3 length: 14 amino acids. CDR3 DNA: TGTGCCAGCACCCGGGGGGAGGGACGCCAGCCCCAGCATTTT. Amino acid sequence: CASTRGEGRQPQHF.

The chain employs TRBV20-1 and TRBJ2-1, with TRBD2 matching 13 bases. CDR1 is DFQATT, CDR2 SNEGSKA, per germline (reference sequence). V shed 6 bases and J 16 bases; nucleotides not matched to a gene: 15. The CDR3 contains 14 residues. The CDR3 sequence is CSATRPTSGGDVFF. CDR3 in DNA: TGCAGTGCCACACGTCCAACTAGCGGGGGGGACGTCTTCTTC.

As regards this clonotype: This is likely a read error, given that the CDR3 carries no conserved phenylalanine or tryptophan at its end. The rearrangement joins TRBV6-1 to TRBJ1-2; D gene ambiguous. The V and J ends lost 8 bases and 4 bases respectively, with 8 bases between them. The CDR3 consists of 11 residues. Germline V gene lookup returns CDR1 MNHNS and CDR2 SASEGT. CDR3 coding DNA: TGTGCCAGCGTTCTTGGCTATGGCTACACCTTA. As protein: CASVLGYGYTL.

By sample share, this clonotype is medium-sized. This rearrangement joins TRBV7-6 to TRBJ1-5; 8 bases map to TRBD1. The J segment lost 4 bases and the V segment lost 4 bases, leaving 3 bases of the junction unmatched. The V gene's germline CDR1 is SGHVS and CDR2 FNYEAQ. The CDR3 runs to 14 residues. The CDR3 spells CASSSGGNNQPQHF. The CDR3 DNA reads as TGTGCCAGCAGCTCAGGGGGCAATAATCAGCCCCAGCATTTT.

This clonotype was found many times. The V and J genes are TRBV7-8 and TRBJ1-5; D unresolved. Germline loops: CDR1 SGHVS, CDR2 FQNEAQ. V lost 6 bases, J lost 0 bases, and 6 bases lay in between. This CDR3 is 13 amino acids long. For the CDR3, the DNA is TGTGCCAGCAGTCAATATAGCAATCAGCCCCAGCATTTT. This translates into CASSQYSNQPQHF. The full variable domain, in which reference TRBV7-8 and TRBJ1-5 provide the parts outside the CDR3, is GAGVSQSPRYKVAKRGQDVALRCDPISGHVSLFWYQQALGQGPEFLTYFQNEAQLDKSGLPSDRFFAERPEGSVSTLKIQRTQQEDSAVYLCASSQYSNQPQHFGDGTRLSIL.

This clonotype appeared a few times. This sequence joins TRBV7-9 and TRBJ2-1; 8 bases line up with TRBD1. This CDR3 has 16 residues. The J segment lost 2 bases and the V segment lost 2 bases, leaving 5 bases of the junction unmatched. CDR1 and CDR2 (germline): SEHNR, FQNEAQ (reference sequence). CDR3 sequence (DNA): TGTGCCAGCAGCTTATTACCAGGGGGCCCCTACAATGAGCAGTTCTTC. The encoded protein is CASSLLPGGPYNEQFF.

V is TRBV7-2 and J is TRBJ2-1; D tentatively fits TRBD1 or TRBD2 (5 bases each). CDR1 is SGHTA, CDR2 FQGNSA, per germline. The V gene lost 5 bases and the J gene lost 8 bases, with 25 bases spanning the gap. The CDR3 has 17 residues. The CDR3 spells CASSLLRGSEGKHEQFF. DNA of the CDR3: TGTGCCAGCAGCCTACTACGGGGTAGCGAGGGGAAACATGAGCAGTTCTTC.

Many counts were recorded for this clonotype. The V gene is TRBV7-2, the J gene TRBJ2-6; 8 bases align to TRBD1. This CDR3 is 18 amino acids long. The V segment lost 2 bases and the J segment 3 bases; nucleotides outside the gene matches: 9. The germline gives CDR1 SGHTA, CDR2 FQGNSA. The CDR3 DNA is TGTGCCAGCAGCTTATCTTCAGGGGGCGCTTTTGGGGCCAACGTCCTGACTTTC. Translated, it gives CASSLSSGGAFGANVLTF.

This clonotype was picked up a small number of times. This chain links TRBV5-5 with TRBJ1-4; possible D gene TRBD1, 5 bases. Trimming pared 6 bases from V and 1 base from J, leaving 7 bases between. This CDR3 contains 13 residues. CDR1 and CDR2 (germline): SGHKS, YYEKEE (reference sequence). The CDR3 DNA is TGTGCCAGCACGGGGGGAACTAATGAAAAACTGTTTTTT. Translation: CASTGGTNEKLFF.

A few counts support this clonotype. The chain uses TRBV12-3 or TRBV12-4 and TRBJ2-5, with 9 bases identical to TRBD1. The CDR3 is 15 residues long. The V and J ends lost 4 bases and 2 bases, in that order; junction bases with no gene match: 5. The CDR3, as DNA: TGTGCCAGCAGTTACGGACAGGGGACACAAGAGACCCAGTACTTC. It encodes CASSYGQGTQETQYF.

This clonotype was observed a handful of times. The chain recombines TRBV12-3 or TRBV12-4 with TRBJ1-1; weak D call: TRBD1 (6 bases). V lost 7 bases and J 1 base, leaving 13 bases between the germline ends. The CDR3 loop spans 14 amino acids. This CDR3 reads CASTQGTANTEAFF. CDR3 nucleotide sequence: TGTGCCAGCACCCAGGGGACGGCGAACACTGAAGCTTTCTTT.

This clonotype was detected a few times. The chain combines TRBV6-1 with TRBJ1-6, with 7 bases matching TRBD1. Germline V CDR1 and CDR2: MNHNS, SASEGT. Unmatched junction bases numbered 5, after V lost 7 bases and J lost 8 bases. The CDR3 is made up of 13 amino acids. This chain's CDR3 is CASTRGLDSPLHF. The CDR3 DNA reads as TGTGCCAGCACTAGGGGGCTGGATTCACCCCTCCACTTT.

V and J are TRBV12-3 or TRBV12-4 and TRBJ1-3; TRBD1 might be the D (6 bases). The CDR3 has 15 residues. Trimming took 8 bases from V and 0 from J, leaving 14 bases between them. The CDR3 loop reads CASGGGANSGNTIYF. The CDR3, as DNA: TGTGCCAGCGGGGGGGGGGCCAACTCTGGAAACACCATATATTTT.

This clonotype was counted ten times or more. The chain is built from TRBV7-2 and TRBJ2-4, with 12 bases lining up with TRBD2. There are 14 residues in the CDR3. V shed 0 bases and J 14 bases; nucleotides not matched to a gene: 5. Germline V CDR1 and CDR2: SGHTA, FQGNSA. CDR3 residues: CASSLARTSGEEYF. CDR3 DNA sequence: TGTGCCAGCAGCTTAGCGCGGACTAGCGGGGAGGAGTACTTC.

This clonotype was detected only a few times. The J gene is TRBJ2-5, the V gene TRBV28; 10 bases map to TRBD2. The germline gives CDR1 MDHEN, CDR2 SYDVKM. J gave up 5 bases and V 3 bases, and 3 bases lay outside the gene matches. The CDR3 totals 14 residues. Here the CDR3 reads CASSLLAGVETQYF. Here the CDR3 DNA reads TGTGCCAGCAGTTTGCTAGCGGGGGTGGAGACCCAGTACTTC.

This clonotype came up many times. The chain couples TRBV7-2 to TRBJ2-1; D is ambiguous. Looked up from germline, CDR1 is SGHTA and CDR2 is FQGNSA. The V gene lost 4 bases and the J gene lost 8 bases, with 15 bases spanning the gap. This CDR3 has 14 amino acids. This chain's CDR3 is CASSSTPLLHEQFF. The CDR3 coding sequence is TGTGCCAGCAGCTCTACTCCCCTGTTGCATGAGCAGTTCTTC.

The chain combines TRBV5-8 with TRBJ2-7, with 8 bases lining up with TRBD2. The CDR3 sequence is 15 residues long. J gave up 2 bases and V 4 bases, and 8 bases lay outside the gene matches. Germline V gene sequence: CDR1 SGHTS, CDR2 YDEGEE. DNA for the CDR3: TGTGCCAGCAGCGAAGCGGGGGCCTACGCCTACGAGCAGTACTTC. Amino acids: CASSEAGAYAYEQYF.

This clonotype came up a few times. Written as DNA, the CDR3 is TGTGCCAGCTCACCACCGGGGACAGTGATTGCTTTCTTT. This gives the protein CASSPPGTVIAFF. J is TRBJ1-1 and V is TRBV18, with TRBD1 matching 7 bases. V shed 0 bases and J 11 bases; nucleotides not matched to a gene: 6. The germline gives CDR1 KGHSH, CDR2 LQKENI. This CDR3 is 13 amino acids long.

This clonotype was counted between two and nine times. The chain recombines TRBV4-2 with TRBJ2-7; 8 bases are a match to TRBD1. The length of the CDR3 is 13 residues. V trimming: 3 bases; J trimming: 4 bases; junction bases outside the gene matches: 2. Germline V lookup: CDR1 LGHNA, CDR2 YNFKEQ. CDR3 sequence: CASSHRQGYEQYF. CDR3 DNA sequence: TGTGCCAGCAGCCATCGACAGGGGTACGAGCAGTACTTC.

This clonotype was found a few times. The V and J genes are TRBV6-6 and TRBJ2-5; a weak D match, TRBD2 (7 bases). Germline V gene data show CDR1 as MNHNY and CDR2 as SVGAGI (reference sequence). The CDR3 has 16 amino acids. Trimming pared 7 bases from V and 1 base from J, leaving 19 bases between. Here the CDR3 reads CASIPRGGSAQETQYF. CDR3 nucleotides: TGTGCCAGCATTCCAAGGGGGGGGAGCGCCCAAGAGACCCAGTACTTC.

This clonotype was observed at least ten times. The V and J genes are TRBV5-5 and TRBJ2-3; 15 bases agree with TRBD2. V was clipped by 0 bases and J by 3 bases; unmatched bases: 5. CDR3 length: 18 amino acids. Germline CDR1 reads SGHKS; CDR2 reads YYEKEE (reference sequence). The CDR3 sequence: CASSLEGLAGGFTDTQYF. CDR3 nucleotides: TGTGCCAGCAGCTTGGAGGGACTAGCGGGGGGTTTTACAGATACGCAGTATTTT.

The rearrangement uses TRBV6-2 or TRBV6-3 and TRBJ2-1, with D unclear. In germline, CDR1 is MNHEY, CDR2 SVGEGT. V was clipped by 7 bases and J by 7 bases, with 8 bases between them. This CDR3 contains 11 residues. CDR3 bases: TGTGCCAGCAAGGGAATGAATGAGCAGTTCTTC. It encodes CASKGMNEQFF.

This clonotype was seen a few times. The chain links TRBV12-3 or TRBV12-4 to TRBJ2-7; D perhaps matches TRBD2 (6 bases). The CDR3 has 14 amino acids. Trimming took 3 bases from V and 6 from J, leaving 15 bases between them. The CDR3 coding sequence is TGTGCCAGCAGTTTTAGTACTAGCTCGGGCGAGCAGTACTTC. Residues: CASSFSTSSGEQYF.

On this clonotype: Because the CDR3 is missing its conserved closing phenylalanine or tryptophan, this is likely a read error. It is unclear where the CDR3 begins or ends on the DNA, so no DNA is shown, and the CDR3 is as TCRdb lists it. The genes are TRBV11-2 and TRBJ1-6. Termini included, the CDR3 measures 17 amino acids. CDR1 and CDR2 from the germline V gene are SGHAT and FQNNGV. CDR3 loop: CASSPASHSKDTSPLPS.